Each of the 28 T cell receptor beta chains below was sequenced from the same sample in a study of cytomegalovirus exposure and HLA in healthy donors. Generated by immunoSEQ multiplex PCR, the TCRdb table keeps only in-frame clones and is missing some. The sample has 150,000 to 200,000 clones; around nine tenths are singletons. The sequenced material came from PBMCs. The receptors here all came from a man between 25 and 39 years old in good health and CMV-seropositive.

V usage is TRBV5-1 and J usage is TRBJ2-1, with D possibly TRBD2 on 6 matching bases. V lost 0 bases, J lost 8 bases, and 18 bases lay in between. Germline CDR1 reads SGHRS; CDR2 reads YFSETQ. The CDR3 has 16 residues. CDR3 DNA sequence: TGCGCCAGCAGCTTGGATCTAGGACTATCGAGCGATGAGCAGTTCTTC. This translates into CASSLDLGLSSDEQFF.

Here the CDR3 DNA reads TGCGCCAGCAGCTTGTCCGCTCTTTACAATGAGCAGTTCTTC. It specifies CASSLSALYNEQFF. The V and J genes are TRBV5-1 and TRBJ2-1; D not resolved. The CDR3 extends over 14 amino acids. Germline assignment: CDR1 SGHRS and CDR2 YFSETQ. Deletions cut 1 base from V and 4 bases from J, with 9 bases between.

The V call is TRBV6-5, the J call TRBJ1-1; 7 nucleotides align to TRBD1. There are 15 residues in the CDR3. CDR1 and CDR2 (germline): MNHEY, SVGAGI. The ends lost 2 bases at V and 0 bases at J; junction bases unmatched: 3. The CDR3 spells CASSYGQAMNTEAFF. CDR3 coding DNA: TGTGCCAGCAGTTACGGACAGGCAATGAACACTGAAGCTTTCTTT.

The chain combines TRBV28 with TRBJ2-2, with 11 bases that match TRBD2. Trimming at V came to 5 bases and at J to 5 bases, leaving 7 bases not matched to a gene. The germline gives CDR1 MDHEN, CDR2 SYDVKM. The CDR3 runs to 16 residues. CDR3 loop: CASSRTSGRGTGELFF. In nucleotides, the CDR3 is TGTGCCAGCAGTCGTACTAGCGGGAGAGGTACCGGGGAGCTGTTTTTT.

The chain combines TRBV18 with TRBJ2-5; TRBD1 matches at 8 bases. V lost 6 bases, J lost 5 bases, and 5 bases stayed unmatched. Germline assignment: CDR1 KGHSH and CDR2 LQKENI. The CDR3 is 13 residues long. In DNA form, the CDR3 reads TGTGCCAGCTCCACTTCAGGGGGCGAGACCCAGTACTTC. This encodes CASSTSGGETQYF.

This clone was picked up a small number of times. The rearrangement uses TRBV7-6 and TRBJ1-5; D is possibly TRBD1 (6 bases). Between the trimmed V and J ends, which lost 8 bases and 1 base, there was a span of 9 bases. In germline, CDR1 is SGHVS, CDR2 FNYEAQ. The CDR3 is 13 amino acids. This chain's CDR3 is CASGQGSNQPQHF. For the CDR3, the DNA is TGTGCCAGCGGTCAGGGGAGCAATCAGCCCCAGCATTTT.

The count of this clone is one. This chain uses TRBV2 with TRBJ2-3, with D possibly matching TRBD1 (6 bases). Trimming shortened V by 7 bases and J by 0 bases, and 14 bases separated the two germline ends. Germline CDR1 and CDR2: SNHLY and FYNNEI. This CDR3 contains 15 residues. The CDR3 coding sequence is TGTGCCAGCACCCAAACAGGGTTTAGCACAGATACGCAGTATTTT. Translating gives CASTQTGFSTDTQYF.

J is TRBJ2-3 and V is TRBV7-2; 8 bases map to TRBD2. With V trimmed by 5 bases and J by 1 base, 5 bases remained unmatched. Looked up from germline, CDR1 is SGHTA and CDR2 is FQGNSA. The CDR3 consists of 15 residues. CDR3 coding DNA: TGTGCCAGCAGCCCCCAACTAGCGGGCACAGATACGCAGTATTTT. Encoded protein: CASSPQLAGTDTQYF.

The chain has TRBV5-1 and TRBJ1-2, with TRBD1 as a possible D gene (6 bases). The V gene's germline CDR1 is SGHRS and CDR2 YFSETQ. This CDR3 is 14 amino acids long. The V and J ends lost 1 base and 7 bases respectively, with 14 bases between them. CDR3 nucleotide sequence: TGCGCCAGCAGCTTGCTACAGGGTGGTAGTGGCTACACCTTC. It encodes CASSLLQGGSGYTF.

About this clone itself: Other DNA sequences in this sample translate to the same CDR3. V is TRBV27 and J is TRBJ1-5, with D perhaps matching TRBD1 (5 bases). CDR1 is MNHEY, CDR2 SMNVEV, per germline (reference sequence). V lost 2 bases, J lost 6 bases, and 5 bases lay in between. The CDR3 has 12 residues. The CDR3 sequence: CASSLTGQPQHF. In nucleotides, the CDR3 is TGTGCCAGCAGTTTAACAGGTCAGCCCCAGCATTTT.

The chain links TRBV19 to TRBJ2-2, with 8 bases matching TRBD1. From germline, CDR1 is LNHDA and CDR2 SQIVND (reference sequence). The CDR3 contains 16 residues. With 4 bases clipped from V and 4 bases from J, the junction kept 8 bases outside the gene matches. The CDR3 sequence is CASSTRQGWATGELFF. The DNA of the CDR3 is TGTGCCAGTAGTACCCGACAGGGGTGGGCCACCGGGGAGCTGTTTTTT. Variable domain in full (rest from reference TRBV19 and TRBJ2-2): DGGITQSPKYLFRKEGQNVTLSCEQNLNHDAMYWYRQDPGQGLRLIYYSQIVNDFQKGDIAEGYSVSREKKESFPLTVTSAQKNPTAFYLCASSTRQGWATGELFFGEGSRLTVL.

The rearrangement joins TRBV5-1 to TRBJ2-1; D uncertain. Germline assignment: CDR1 SGHRS and CDR2 YFSETQ. This CDR3 has 14 residues. V lost 0 bases, J lost 3 bases, and 7 bases lay in between. For the CDR3, the DNA is TGCGCCAGCAGCTTGGAGACTCGCTACAATGAGCAGTTCTTC. The encoded protein is CASSLETRYNEQFF.

The rearrangement links TRBV14 to TRBJ2-3; perhaps TRBD1 as D (6 bases). V lost 2 bases, J lost 1 base, and 10 bases lay in between. The V gene's germline CDR1 is SGHDN and CDR2 FVKESK. The CDR3 spans 15 residues. This CDR3 reads CASSQTGRGTDTQYF. CDR3 nucleotide sequence: TGTGCCAGCAGCCAAACAGGGCGCGGCACAGATACGCAGTATTTT.

The chain uses TRBV5-6 and TRBJ2-1, with D hard to call. The CDR3 is 13 residues long. CDR1 SGHDT and CDR2 YYEEEE come from the germline V gene. Trimming left V 0 bases short and J 13 bases short, with 14 bases between. The CDR3 reads CASSLGSWSDQFF. CDR3 nucleotides: TGTGCCAGCAGCTTGGGATCGTGGTCAGACCAGTTCTTC.

V is TRBV9 and J is TRBJ2-1; a possible D gene is TRBD1 (7 bases). The germline V gene encodes CDR1 SGDLS and CDR2 YYNGEE. The CDR3 consists of 14 residues. V dropped 4 bases and J dropped 13 bases, with 21 bases sitting between them. The CDR3 DNA reads as TGTGCCAGCAGCCCAGGTCCAGGAGGGGGCCTTCAGTTCTTC. It specifies CASSPGPGGGLQFF.

V is TRBV30 and J is TRBJ1-4, with D perhaps TRBD1 (5 bases). V lost 4 bases and J 8 bases, leaving 20 bases between the germline ends. In germline, CDR1 is GTSNPN, CDR2 SVGIG (reference sequence). This CDR3 comprises 15 residues. CDR3 DNA: TGTGCCTGGACGCCAGGCGGGACGGGAAGGGAAAAACTGTTTTTT. It yields the protein CAWTPGGTGREKLFF.

The chain combines TRBV29-1 with TRBJ1-2, with D uncertain. The V gene's germline CDR1 is SQVTM and CDR2 ANQGSEA. V lost 7 bases and J lost 3, with 18 bases in between. The CDR3 contains 14 residues. CDR3 sequence: CSASARLGDYGYTF. In DNA form, the CDR3 reads TGCAGCGCCTCGGCCCGTCTCGGGGACTATGGCTACACCTTC.

The chain is built from TRBV28 and TRBJ2-2, with no clear D. V gave up 3 bases and J gave up 3 bases, with 2 bases separating them. CDR1 MDHEN and CDR2 SYDVKM come from the germline V gene. The CDR3 totals 12 residues. The DNA of the CDR3 is TGTGCCAGCAGTTTTCACACCGGGGAGCTGTTTTTT. This codes for CASSFHTGELFF.

The CDR3 DNA follows: TGCGCCAGCAGCTTGGTACAGCCAGATCTCAATGAGCAGTTCTTC. Its translation is CASSLVQPDLNEQFF. The V and J genes are TRBV5-1 and TRBJ2-1; D gene ambiguous. Looked up from germline, CDR1 is SGHRS and CDR2 is YFSETQ. The CDR3 extends over 15 amino acids. V lost 0 bases and J lost 6, with 13 bases in between.

The J gene is TRBJ1-1, the V gene TRBV4-3; D call uncertain. Germline assignment: CDR1 LGHNA and CDR2 YSLEER. The germline V and J ends were trimmed by 1 base and 3 bases, with 6 bases remaining between them. The CDR3 has 13 residues. DNA for the CDR3: TGCGCCAGCAGCCAAGCGTCCTACACTGAAGCTTTCTTT. It specifies CASSQASYTEAFF.

This clone has a single count. The chain couples TRBV9 to TRBJ1-2; D is unresolved. Germline V CDR1 and CDR2: SGDLS, YYNGEE. Trimming pared 2 bases from V and 4 bases from J, leaving 21 bases between. This CDR3 is 17 amino acids long. This chain's CDR3 is CASSVALESSLGYGYTF. As DNA, the CDR3 is TGTGCCAGCAGCGTGGCACTGGAGTCCTCCCTGGGCTATGGCTACACCTTC.

Here the CDR3 DNA reads TGTGCCAGCAGCTTGGAGGCCAGGGCCCCGAACACCATATATTTT. It is translated as CASSLEARAPNTIYF. The chain recombines TRBV5-6 with TRBJ1-3, with D maybe TRBD1 (5 bases). Per germline, CDR1 SGHDT and CDR2 YYEEEE. The CDR3 totals 15 residues. V was clipped by 0 bases and J by 7 bases, with 14 bases between them.

The chain is built from TRBV5-1 and TRBJ2-5; 9 nucleotides match TRBD2. The length of the CDR3 is 16 residues. Germline CDR1 reads SGHRS; CDR2 reads YFSETQ. V shed 2 bases and J 2 bases; nucleotides not matched to a gene: 7. This CDR3 reads CASSFGERGEQETQYF. As DNA, the CDR3 is TGCGCCAGCAGCTTTGGGGAGCGGGGGGAACAAGAGACCCAGTACTTC.

The chain carries TRBV7-6 and TRBJ2-7; a possible D gene is TRBD2 (6 bases). V lost 5 bases, J lost 3 bases, and 14 bases lay in between. The CDR3 has 14 amino acids. Germline V gene sequence: CDR1 SGHVS, CDR2 FNYEAQ. This CDR3 is CASSPVSGLYEQYF. The CDR3 nucleotides are TGTGCCAGCAGCCCCGTTAGCGGCCTCTACGAGCAGTACTTC. Full variable domain (outside the CDR3, taken from reference TRBV7-6 and TRBJ2-7): GAGVSQSPRYKVTKRGQDVALRCDPISGHVSLYWYRQALGQGPEFLTYFNYEAQQDKSGLPNDRFSAERPEGSISTLTIQRTEQRDSAMYRCASSPVSGLYEQYFGPGTRLTVT.

Worth noting for this clone: This same CDR3 is encoded by further DNA sequences in the sample. This chain connects TRBV19 to TRBJ2-7; D not certain. This CDR3 is 13 amino acids long. Trimming took off 4 bases at V and 0 bases at J, with 7 bases between the two ends. Germline values: CDR1 LNHDA, CDR2 SQIVND (reference sequence). CDR3 loop: CASSNRDSYEQYF. Here the CDR3 DNA reads TGTGCCAGTAGTAACAGAGACTCCTACGAGCAGTACTTC.

The gene calls are TRBV5-1 and TRBJ1-2; D gene unclear. The CDR3 is 12 residues long. Germline V lookup: CDR1 SGHRS, CDR2 YFSETQ. Trimming took 2 bases from V and 10 from J, leaving 12 bases between them. Here the CDR3 DNA reads TGCGCCAGCAGCTTTAAAGAAGTTCTCTACACCTTC. This sequence encodes CASSFKEVLYTF.

This chain joins TRBV5-6 and TRBJ2-2; D might be TRBD1 or TRBD2, each matching 5 bases. The V end lost 1 base, the J end lost 5 bases, and 9 bases lay between the germline ends. The CDR3 runs to 14 residues. Germline CDR1 SGHDT, CDR2 YYEEEE. CDR3: CASSLSGGTGELFF. The CDR3 nucleotides read TGTGCCAGCAGCTTGAGTGGGGGAACCGGGGAGCTGTTTTTT.

V usage is TRBV19 and J usage is TRBJ1-1, with D uncertain. Trimming shortened V by 1 base and J by 3 bases, and 9 bases separated the two germline ends. Germline-derived CDR1 and CDR2 are LNHDA and SQIVND (reference sequence). The CDR3 length is 14 residues. The CDR3 loop reads CASSIGSLYTEAFF. DNA of the CDR3: TGTGCCAGTAGTATAGGGTCACTTTACACTGAAGCTTTCTTT.